This T cell receptor (beta chain) was observed in a study of CD8 T cells in Susac syndrome. Study as a whole: Intravenous immunoglobulin alone or corticosteroids were being given to patients with Susac syndrome at blood draw, unless they were therapy-naive.

Purification of the CD8+ and CD4+ T cells relied on negative isolation, and TEMRA cells underwent FACS enrichment. Random-hexamer reverse transcription was applied to roughly 0.45 to 1 ug RNA. A multiplex approach, immunoSEQ multiplex PCR, amplified TCR beta CDR3 across 54 Vbeta and 13 Jbeta. TCRdb called the immunoSEQ multiplex PCR reads again in MiXCR, with one record for every CDR3 protein. The profile shows approximately 180,000 distinct CDR3 sequences, roughly 94% of them singletons. Trimming pared 3 bases from V and 7 bases from J, leaving 8 bases between. This CDR3 is built from 12 residues. The germline V gene has CDR1 KGHDR and CDR2 SFDVKD.

The TCR sequence derives from a human donor with Susac syndrome. The sample comprised CD4+ T cells from PBMCs. V and J are TRBV24-1 and TRBJ1-2, with D tentatively TRBD1 (6 bases). CDR3 sequence (DNA): TGTGCCACCAGTGATCAAGGGGGTGGCTACACCTTC. This codes for CATSDQGGGYTF.